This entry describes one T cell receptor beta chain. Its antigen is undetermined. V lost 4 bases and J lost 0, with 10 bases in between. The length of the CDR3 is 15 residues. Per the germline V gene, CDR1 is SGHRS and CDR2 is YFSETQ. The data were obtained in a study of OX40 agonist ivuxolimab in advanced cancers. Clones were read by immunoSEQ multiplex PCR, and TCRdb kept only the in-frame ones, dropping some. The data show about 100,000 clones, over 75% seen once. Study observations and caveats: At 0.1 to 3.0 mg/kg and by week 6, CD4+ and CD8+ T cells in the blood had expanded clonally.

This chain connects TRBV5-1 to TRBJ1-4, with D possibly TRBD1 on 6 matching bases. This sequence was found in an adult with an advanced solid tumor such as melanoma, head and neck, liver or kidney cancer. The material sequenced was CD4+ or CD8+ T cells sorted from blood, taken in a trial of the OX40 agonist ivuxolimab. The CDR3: CASSTGQPTNEKLFF. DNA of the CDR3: TGCGCCAGCAGCACTGGACAGCCAACTAATGAAAAACTGTTTTTT.